This T cell receptor beta chain was recovered during a study of blood T cell repertoires in COVID-19. In the study's own analysis: Reference gene primer amplification yielded estimated nucleated cell counts. Some clones are missing from TCRdb's copy, which holds only in-frame ones; the method was immunoSEQ multiplex PCR. Clone size and V and J calls were adopted from that table, with D and trimming inferred from the DNA. Seen here are about 270,000 clones, around nine tenths observed once, and the top ten hold about 2.7%. Study members were between roughly 18 and 100 years old and lived in 25 or so US regions. Donors of Cohort 3 who recovered were those that had two negative PCRs, clearance, or symptom resolution. This CDR3 comprises 15 residues. V was shortened by 1 base and J by 2 bases, with 11 bases between the two germline ends. Germline assignment: CDR1 SGHNT and CDR2 YENEEA.

The rearrangement uses TRBV11-3 and TRBJ1-2; maybe TRBD1 (6 bases). The clonotype comes from a woman in her late teens or twenties who had recovered from COVID-19. The sequencing input was PBMCs or T cells enriched from blood (not recorded which). CDR3 amino acids: CASSLGQAYNYGYTF. The CDR3 region has the DNA TGTGCCAGCAGCTTAGGACAGGCCTACAACTATGGCTACACCTTC. The variable domain in full, with the rest retrieved from reference TRBV11-3 and TRBJ1-2, is EAGVVQSPRYKIIEKKQPVAFWCNPISGHNTLYWYLQNLGQGPELLIRYENEEAVDDSQLPKDRFSAERLKGVDSTLKIQPAELGDSAVYLCASSLGQAYNYGYTFGSGTRLTVV.